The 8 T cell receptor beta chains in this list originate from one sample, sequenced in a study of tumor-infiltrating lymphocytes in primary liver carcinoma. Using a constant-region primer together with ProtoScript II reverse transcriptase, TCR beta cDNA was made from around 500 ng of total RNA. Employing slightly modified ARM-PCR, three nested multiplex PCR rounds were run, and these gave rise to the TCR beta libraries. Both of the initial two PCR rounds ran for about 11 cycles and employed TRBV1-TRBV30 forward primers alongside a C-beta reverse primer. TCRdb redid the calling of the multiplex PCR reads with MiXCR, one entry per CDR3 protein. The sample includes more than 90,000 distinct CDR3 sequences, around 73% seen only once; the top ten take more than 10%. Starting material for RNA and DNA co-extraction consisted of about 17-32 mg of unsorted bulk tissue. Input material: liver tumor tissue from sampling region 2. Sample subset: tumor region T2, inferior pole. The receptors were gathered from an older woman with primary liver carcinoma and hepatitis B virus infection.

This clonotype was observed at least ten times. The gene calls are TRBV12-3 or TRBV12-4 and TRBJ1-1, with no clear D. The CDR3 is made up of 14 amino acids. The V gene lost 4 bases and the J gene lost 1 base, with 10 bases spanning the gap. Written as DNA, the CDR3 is TGTGCCAGCAGTTCAACACGGTCGAACACTGAAGCTTTCTTT. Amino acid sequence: CASSSTRSNTEAFF.

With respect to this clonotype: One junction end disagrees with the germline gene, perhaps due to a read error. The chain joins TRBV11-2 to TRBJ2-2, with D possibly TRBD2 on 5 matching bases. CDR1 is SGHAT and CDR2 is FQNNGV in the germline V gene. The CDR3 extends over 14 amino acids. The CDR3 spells CANSKGRESGKLFF. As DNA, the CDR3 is TGTGCCAATAGCAAAGGCCGGGAATCCGGGAAGCTGTTTTTT.

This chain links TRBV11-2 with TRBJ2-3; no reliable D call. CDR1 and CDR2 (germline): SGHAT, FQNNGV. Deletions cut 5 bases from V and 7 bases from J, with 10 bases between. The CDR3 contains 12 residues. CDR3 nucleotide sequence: TGTGCCAGCAGCCCCTGGACCTATACGCAGTATTTT. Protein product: CASSPWTYTQYF.

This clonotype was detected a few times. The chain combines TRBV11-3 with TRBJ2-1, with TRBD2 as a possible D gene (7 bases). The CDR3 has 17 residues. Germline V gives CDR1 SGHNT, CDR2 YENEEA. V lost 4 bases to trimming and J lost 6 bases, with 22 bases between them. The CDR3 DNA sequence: TGTGCCAGCAGCTGCCGGGGGGCGCGCACCATGGGCAATGAGCAGTTCTTC. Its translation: CASSCRGARTMGNEQFF. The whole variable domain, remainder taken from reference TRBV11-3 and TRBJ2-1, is EAGVVQSPRYKIIEKKQPVAFWCNPISGHNTLYWYLQNLGQGPELLIRYENEEAVDDSQLPKDRFSAERLKGVDSTLKIQPAELGDSAVYLCASSCRGARTMGNEQFFGPGTRLTVL.

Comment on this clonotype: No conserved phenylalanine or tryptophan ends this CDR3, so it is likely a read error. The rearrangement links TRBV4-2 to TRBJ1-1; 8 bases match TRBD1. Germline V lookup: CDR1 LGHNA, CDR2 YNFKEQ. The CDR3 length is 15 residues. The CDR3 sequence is CASSQRQGTLTDAFS. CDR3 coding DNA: TGTGCCAGCAGCCAGCGACAGGGGACGTTGACTGATGCTTTCTCT.

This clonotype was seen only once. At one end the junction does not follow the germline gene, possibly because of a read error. CDR3 residues: CASGLGNNEQFF. Written as DNA, the CDR3 is TGTGCCAGCGGCTTGGGCAACAATGAGCAGTTCTTC. The chain couples TRBV7-3 to TRBJ2-1; no reliable D call. CDR3 size: 12 residues. Germline values: CDR1 SGHTA, CDR2 FQGTGA.

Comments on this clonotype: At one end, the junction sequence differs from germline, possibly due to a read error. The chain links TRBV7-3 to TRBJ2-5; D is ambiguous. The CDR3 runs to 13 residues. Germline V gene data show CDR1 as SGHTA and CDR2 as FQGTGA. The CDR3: CVSSSTLQGTQYF. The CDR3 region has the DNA TGTGTCAGCAGCTCCACGCTCCAAGGGACCCAGTACTTC.

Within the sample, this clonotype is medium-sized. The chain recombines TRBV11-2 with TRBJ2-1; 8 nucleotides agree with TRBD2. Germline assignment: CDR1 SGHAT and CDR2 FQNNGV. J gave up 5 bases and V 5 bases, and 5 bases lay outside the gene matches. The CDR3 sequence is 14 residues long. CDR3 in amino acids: CASSLGLANNEQFF. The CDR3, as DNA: TGTGCCAGCAGCCTCGGACTAGCTAACAATGAGCAGTTCTTC.